The 2 T cell receptor beta chains in this list originate from one sample, sequenced in a study of brain T cells in children with intractable seizures. Libraries were prepared by immunoSEQ multiplex PCR; TCRdb keeps only in-frame clonotypes and omits some of them. Among a few hundred thousand clones listed, 93% were seen once. This sample's time point: blood from clinic visit 5 months post-surgery; TSC patient then seizure free. Sequenced here: peripheral blood, sampled about 5 months after surgery. Receptors were obtained from a boy under two years old with tuberous sclerosis and intractable seizures.

The gene calls are TRBV24-1 and TRBJ2-7; 7 bases match TRBD1. With V trimmed by 7 bases and J by 2 bases, 4 bases remained unmatched. This CDR3 contains 13 residues. The germline gives CDR1 KGHDR, CDR2 SFDVKD. The CDR3 sequence: CATSGTEAYEQYF. CDR3 bases: TGTGCCACCAGCGGGACAGAGGCCTACGAGCAGTACTTC.

The V and J genes are TRBV14 and TRBJ2-3; 11 bases are a match to TRBD1. The CDR3 has 15 amino acids. Germline CDR1 is SGHDN and CDR2 is FVKESK. V dropped 3 bases and J dropped 6; count of bases not matched to a gene: 5. The CDR3 region has the DNA TGTGCCAGCAGCCATGGACAGGGGGCATGGGATACGCAGTATTTT. Protein sequence: CASSHGQGAWDTQYF. The full variable domain, its missing parts supplied by reference TRBV14 and TRBJ2-3, is EAGVTQFPSHSVIEKGQTVTLRCDPISGHDNLYWYRRVMGKEIKFLLHFVKESKQDESGMPNNRFLAERTGGTYSTLKVQPAELEDSGVYFCASSHGQGAWDTQYFGPGTRLTVL.